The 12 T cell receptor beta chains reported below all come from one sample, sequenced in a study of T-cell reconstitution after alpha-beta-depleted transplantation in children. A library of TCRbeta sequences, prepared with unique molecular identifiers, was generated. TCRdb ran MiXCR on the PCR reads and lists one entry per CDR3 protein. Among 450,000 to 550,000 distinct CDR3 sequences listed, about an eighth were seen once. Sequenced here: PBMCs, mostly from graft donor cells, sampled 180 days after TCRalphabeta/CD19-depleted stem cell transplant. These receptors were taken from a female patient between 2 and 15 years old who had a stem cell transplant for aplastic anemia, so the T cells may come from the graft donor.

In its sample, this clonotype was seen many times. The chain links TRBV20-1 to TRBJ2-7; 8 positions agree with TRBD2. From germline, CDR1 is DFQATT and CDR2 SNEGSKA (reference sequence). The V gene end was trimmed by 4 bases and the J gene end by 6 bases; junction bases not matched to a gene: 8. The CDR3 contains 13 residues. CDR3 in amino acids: CSATTSVEFEQYF. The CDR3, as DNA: TGCAGTGCTACGACTAGCGTCGAGTTCGAGCAGTACTTC.

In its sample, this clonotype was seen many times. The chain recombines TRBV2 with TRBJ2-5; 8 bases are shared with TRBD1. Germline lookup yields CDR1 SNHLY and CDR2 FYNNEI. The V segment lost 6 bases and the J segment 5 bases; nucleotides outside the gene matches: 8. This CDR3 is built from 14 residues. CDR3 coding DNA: TGTGCCAGCAGATTGGGACAGGTCGGGGAGACCCAGTACTTC. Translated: CASRLGQVGETQYF.

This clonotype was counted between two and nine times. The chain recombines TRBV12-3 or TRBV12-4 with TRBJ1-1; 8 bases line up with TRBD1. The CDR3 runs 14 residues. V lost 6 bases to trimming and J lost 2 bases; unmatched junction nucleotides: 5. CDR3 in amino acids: CASSPGGANTEAFF. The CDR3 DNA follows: TGTGCCAGCAGCCCAGGGGGCGCAAACACTGAAGCTTTCTTT.

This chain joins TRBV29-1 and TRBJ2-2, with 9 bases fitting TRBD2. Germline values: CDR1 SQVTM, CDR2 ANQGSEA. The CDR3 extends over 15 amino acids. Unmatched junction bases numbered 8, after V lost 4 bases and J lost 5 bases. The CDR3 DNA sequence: TGCAGCGTTGTGCTTAGCGGGAGACCAACCGGGGAGCTGTTTTTT. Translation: CSVVLSGRPTGELFF.

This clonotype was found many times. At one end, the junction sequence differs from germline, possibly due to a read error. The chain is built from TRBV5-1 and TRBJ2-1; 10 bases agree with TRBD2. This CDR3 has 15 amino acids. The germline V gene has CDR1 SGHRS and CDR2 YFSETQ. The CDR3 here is CASSLASGGYNEQFF. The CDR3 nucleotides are TGTGCCAGCAGCTTAGCTAGCGGGGGCTACAATGAGCAGTTCTTC.

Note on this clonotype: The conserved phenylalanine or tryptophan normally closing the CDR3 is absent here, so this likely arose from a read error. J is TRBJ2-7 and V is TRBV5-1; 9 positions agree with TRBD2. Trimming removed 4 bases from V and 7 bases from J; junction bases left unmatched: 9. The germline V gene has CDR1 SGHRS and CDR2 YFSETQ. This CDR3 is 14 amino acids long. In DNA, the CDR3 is TGCGCCAGCAGCACCGGGACTAGCCCCGGGGAGCAGTACTCC. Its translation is CASSTGTSPGEQYS.

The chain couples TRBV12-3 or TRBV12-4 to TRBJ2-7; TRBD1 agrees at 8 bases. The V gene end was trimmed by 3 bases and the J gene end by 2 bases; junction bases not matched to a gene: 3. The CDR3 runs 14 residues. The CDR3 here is CASSLTGAPYEQYF. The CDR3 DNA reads TGTGCCAGCAGTTTGACAGGGGCTCCCTACGAGCAGTACTTC.

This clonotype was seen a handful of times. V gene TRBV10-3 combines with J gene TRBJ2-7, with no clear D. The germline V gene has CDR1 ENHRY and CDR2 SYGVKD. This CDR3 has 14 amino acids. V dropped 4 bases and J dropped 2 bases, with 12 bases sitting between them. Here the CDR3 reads CAISGTGLAYEQYF. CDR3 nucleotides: TGTGCCATCAGTGGAACTGGGCTTGCCTACGAGCAGTACTTC.

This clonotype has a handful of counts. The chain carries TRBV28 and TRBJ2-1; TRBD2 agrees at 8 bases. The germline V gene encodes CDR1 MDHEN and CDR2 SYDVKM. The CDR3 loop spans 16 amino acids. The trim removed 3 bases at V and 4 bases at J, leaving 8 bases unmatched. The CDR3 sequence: CASSFLTSGSYNEQFF. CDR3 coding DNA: TGTGCCAGCAGTTTCCTCACTAGCGGTAGTTACAATGAGCAGTTCTTC.

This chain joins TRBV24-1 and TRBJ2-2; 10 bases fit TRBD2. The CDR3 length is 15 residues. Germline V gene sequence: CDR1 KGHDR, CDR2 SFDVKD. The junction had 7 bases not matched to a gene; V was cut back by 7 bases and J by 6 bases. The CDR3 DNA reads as TGTGCCACCAGCTTAGCGGGAGGATCATCCGGGGAGCTGTTTTTT. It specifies CATSLAGGSSGELFF.

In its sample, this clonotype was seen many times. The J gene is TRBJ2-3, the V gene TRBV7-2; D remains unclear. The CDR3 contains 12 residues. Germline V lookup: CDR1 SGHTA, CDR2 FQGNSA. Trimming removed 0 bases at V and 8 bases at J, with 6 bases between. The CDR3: CASSLALGTQYF. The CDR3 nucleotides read TGTGCCAGCAGCTTAGCGCTAGGTACGCAGTATTTT.

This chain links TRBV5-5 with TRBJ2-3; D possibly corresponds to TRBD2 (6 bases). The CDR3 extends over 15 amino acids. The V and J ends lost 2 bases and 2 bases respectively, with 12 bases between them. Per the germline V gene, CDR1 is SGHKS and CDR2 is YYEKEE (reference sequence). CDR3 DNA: TGTGCCAGCAGCTTCTTCCGGGACTTCACAGATACGCAGTATTTT. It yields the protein CASSFFRDFTDTQYF.